This T cell receptor beta chain emerged from a study of technical replicates of blood from four donors. The CDR3 extends over 15 amino acids. Germline V lookup: CDR1 SGDLS, CDR2 YYNGEE. J gave up 4 bases and V 3 bases, and 9 bases lay outside the gene matches. Generated by immunoSEQ multiplex PCR, the TCRdb table keeps only in-frame clones and is missing some. Seen here are about 68,000 clones, 95% to 98% observed once, and the top ten hold roughly 0.25%. This TCR was recovered from a human donor in good health. The sample taken for sequencing was T cells isolated from PBMCs. This chain links TRBV9 with TRBJ1-2; TRBD1 aligns across 7 bases. CDR3 region: CASSGYKGTVYGYTF. The CDR3 DNA is TGTGCCAGCAGCGGCTATAAGGGGACAGTCTATGGCTACACCTTC.